Following are 10 T cell receptor beta chains from one sample sequenced in a study of blood T cell repertoires in COVID-19. Repertoires were generated with immunoSEQ multiplex PCR, while TCRdb's copy carries only in-frame clones and drops some. The profile shows 360,000 or so clones, roughly 90% of them singletons. Sequencing was performed on peripheral blood. The receptors derive from a woman aged 55-69 years with COVID-19, enrolled during active disease.

The J gene is TRBJ1-6, the V gene TRBV28; 8 nucleotides agree with TRBD1. CDR3 length: 16 residues. Germline CDR1 and CDR2: MDHEN and SYDVKM. J was trimmed by 7 bases and V by 6 bases; bases with no gene match: 11. DNA for the CDR3: TGTGCCAGCAGGGAGTACGGACAGGGTGAAAATTCACCCCTCCACTTT. Translation: CASREYGQGENSPLHF.

The chain employs TRBV19 and TRBJ1-5; TRBD1 aligns across 8 bases. The CDR3 is 16 residues long. Germline lookup yields CDR1 LNHDA and CDR2 SQIVND (reference sequence). After removal of 9 bases from V and 0 bases from J, the junction contained 10 bases not matched to a gene. CDR3 loop: CASRQGLLISNQPQHF. The CDR3 DNA sequence: TGTGCCAGCCGACAGGGGCTGTTGATTAGCAATCAGCCCCAGCATTTT.

The chain combines TRBV7-3 with TRBJ2-5; 10 bases map to TRBD1. The CDR3 totals 15 residues. Trimming cost V 2 bases and J 5 bases; bases outside gene matches: 5. The germline gives CDR1 SGHTA, CDR2 FQGTGA. CDR3 bases: TGTGCCAGCAGCTTAGCAGGGACAGGGGCGGAGACCCAGTACTTC. Translating it yields CASSLAGTGAETQYF.

This clone has just one count. V and J are TRBV15 and TRBJ1-5, with 7 positions matching TRBD1. There are 15 residues in the CDR3. The V segment lost 0 bases and the J segment 6 bases; nucleotides outside the gene matches: 5. From germline, CDR1 is LNHNV and CDR2 YYDKDF (reference sequence). The CDR3, as DNA: TGTGCCACCAGCAGAGAACAGGGGTCGGGTCAGCCCCAGCATTTT. It codes for CATSREQGSGQPQHF.

CDR3 loop: CASILQVLNIQYF. The CDR3 DNA reads as TGTGCCAGCATCCTCCAGGTCCTAAACATTCAGTACTTC. The rearrangement links TRBV11-3 to TRBJ2-4; D gene ambiguous. Germline CDR1 is SGHNT and CDR2 is YENEEA. The CDR3 spans 13 residues. V lost 7 bases and J 6 bases, leaving 13 bases between the germline ends.

The chain recombines TRBV5-1 with TRBJ2-5; D might be TRBD2 (7 bases). V was shortened by 0 bases and J by 1 base, with 13 bases between the two germline ends. CDR1 is SGHRS, CDR2 YFSETQ, per germline. The CDR3 is made up of 16 amino acids. CDR3 in amino acids: CASSLEAGAGQETQYF. CDR3 in DNA: TGCGCCAGCAGCTTGGAGGCGGGGGCCGGCCAAGAGACCCAGTACTTC.

The genes are TRBV18 and TRBJ1-1; D possibly corresponds to TRBD1 (6 bases). The CDR3 covers 14 residues. Deletions cut 6 bases from V and 0 bases from J, with 11 bases between. The germline CDR1 and CDR2 sequences are KGHSH and LQKENI. In nucleotides, the CDR3 is TGTGCCAGCTCCGGACAGTCCATGAACACTGAAGCTTTCTTT. This codes for CASSGQSMNTEAFF.

A note on this clone: Other DNA sequences in this specimen translate into the identical CDR3. This chain joins TRBV3-1 (or the pseudogene TRBV3-2) and TRBJ2-1; D may be TRBD2 (6 bases). CDR1 and CDR2 from the germline V gene are LGHDT and YNNKEL (reference sequence). Trimming removed 1 base from V and 4 bases from J, with 11 bases in between. CDR3 size: 15 residues. The CDR3 sequence: CASSQAGGPYNEQFF. DNA for the CDR3: TGTGCCAGCAGCCAAGCCGGGGGACCGTACAATGAGCAGTTCTTC.

This clone was counted between two and nine times. This CDR3 is also generated by other DNA sequences in the sample. The V and J genes are TRBV6-5 and TRBJ1-1; 10 positions match TRBD1. Unmatched junction bases numbered 3, after V lost 2 bases and J lost 6 bases. CDR1 is MNHEY and CDR2 is SVGAGI in the germline V gene. The CDR3 consists of 14 residues. CDR3 nucleotide sequence: TGTGCCAGCAGTTACACAGGACAGGGGGCTGAAGCTTTCTTT. It specifies CASSYTGQGAEAFF.

V is TRBV28 and J is TRBJ2-7; perhaps TRBD2 as D (5 bases). The germline V gene encodes CDR1 MDHEN and CDR2 SYDVKM. V lost 7 bases and J 7 bases, leaving 11 bases between the germline ends. The CDR3 spans 11 residues. The DNA of the CDR3 is TGTGCCAGCACCCGGGGTTCAGAGCAGTACTTC. Protein sequence: CASTRGSEQYF.